Presented here are 32 T cell receptor beta chains from one specimen sequenced in a study of molecular identifiers for immune sequencing clone quantification. A single record per CDR3 protein comes from TCRdb applying MiXCR to the PCR reads. In the table there are approximately 550,000 distinct CDR3 sequences, roughly a fifth of which are singletons. Sequenced input: naive CD8+ T cells from blood, with Jurkat cell RNA spiked in. Stated subset: FACS-sorted CD8+CD4-CCR7+CD45RA+ naive T cells. The origin of the receptors is a human donor in good health. Some libraries in this study had Jurkat cell RNA spiked in.

With regard to this clonotype: It may be a read error: a sequence one base away is much more abundant. This chain joins TRBV14 and TRBJ2-3; possible D gene TRBD2, 5 bases. CDR3 length: 14 residues. Germline assignment: CDR1 SGHDN and CDR2 FVKESK. V dropped 0 bases and J dropped 5 bases, with 9 bases sitting between them. CDR3 sequence reads: CASSQDHGEDTQYF. The CDR3 nucleotides read TGTGCCAGCAGCCAAGATCACGGGGAAGATACGCAGTATTTT. The variable domain in full, with the rest retrieved from reference TRBV14 and TRBJ2-3, is EAGVTQFPSHSVIEKGQTVTLRCDPISGHDNLYWYRRVMGKEIKFLLHFVKESKQDESGMPNNRFLAERTGGTYSTLKVQPAELEDSGVYFCASSQDHGEDTQYFGPGTRLTVL.

Comments on this clonotype: This CDR3 is missing its conserved last phenylalanine or tryptophan, likely due to a read error. V and J are TRBV19 and TRBJ1-5; D may be TRBD1 (5 bases). The V end was cut by 5 bases, the J end by 0 bases, with 11 bases between. The CDR3 is 15 residues long. CDR1 is LNHDA and CDR2 is SQIVND in the germline V gene (reference sequence). The CDR3 here is CASSYDSYSNQPQHL. The DNA for the CDR3 is TGTGCCAGTAGTTACGACAGTTATAGCAATCAGCCCCAGCATCTT.

In its sample, this clonotype was seen many times. The chain links TRBV7-9 to TRBJ1-5; tentative D call: TRBD1 (6 bases). Trimming shortened V by 6 bases and J by 3 bases, and 12 bases separated the two germline ends. Germline V CDR1 and CDR2: SEHNR, FQNEAQ (reference sequence). The CDR3 is 14 residues long. The CDR3 is CASSLGGHNQPQHF. The CDR3 DNA follows: TGTGCCAGCAGTCTAGGGGGACACAATCAGCCCCAGCATTTT.

This clonotype was counted between two and nine times. J is TRBJ2-5 and V is TRBV7-9, with 7 bases that match TRBD1. The germline V gene encodes CDR1 SEHNR and CDR2 FQNEAQ (reference sequence). The CDR3 is 15 amino acids. With V trimmed by 1 base and J by 4 bases, 6 bases remained unmatched. CDR3 sequence reads: CASSLDRGERETQYF. CDR3 DNA: TGTGCCAGCAGCTTAGACAGGGGAGAAAGAGAGACCCAGTACTTC.

Only a few counts were recorded for this clonotype. This chain links TRBV20-1 with TRBJ2-7, with unresolved D. The CDR3 length is 13 residues. Germline CDR1 reads DFQATT; CDR2 reads SNEGSKA (reference sequence). V was clipped by 4 bases and J by 3 bases, with 13 bases between them. The CDR3 is CSAKHDQDYEQYF. The CDR3 DNA follows: TGCAGTGCTAAGCACGACCAAGACTACGAGCAGTACTTC.

This clonotype was recorded at least ten times. This chain joins TRBV20-1 and TRBJ2-6; D unclear. Per the germline V gene, CDR1 is DFQATT and CDR2 is SNEGSKA (reference sequence). The germline V and J ends were trimmed by 6 bases and 2 bases, with 5 bases remaining between them. This CDR3 has 12 residues. The CDR3 loop is CSASPGANVLTF. In DNA, the CDR3 is TGCAGTGCCAGCCCTGGGGCCAACGTCCTGACTTTC.

This clonotype has more than one count but fewer than ten. Written as DNA, the CDR3 is TGCAGTGCTAGATCCAGCAGGGGTTTAGGGACCTACGAGCAGTACTTC. Protein product: CSARSSRGLGTYEQYF. The chain is built from TRBV20-1 and TRBJ2-7; D may be TRBD1 (6 bases). V gave up 2 bases and J gave up 2 bases, with 19 bases separating them. Germline V gene data show CDR1 as DFQATT and CDR2 as SNEGSKA (reference sequence). The CDR3 runs to 16 residues.

This clonotype was counted between two and nine times. This may be a read error: a much more frequent sequence differs by one nucleotide. The rearrangement joins TRBV7-2 to TRBJ2-3, with 11 bases aligning to TRBD2. The germline gives CDR1 SGHTA, CDR2 FQGNSA. The CDR3 has 15 amino acids. CDR3 nucleotides: TGTGCCAGCAGCCCCGGGACTAGCGGCACAGCTACGCAGTATTTT. Translating it yields CASSPGTSGTATQYF.

The chain joins TRBV11-2 to TRBJ2-2; D is perhaps TRBD1 (6 bases). Deletions cut 5 bases from V and 6 bases from J, with 13 bases between. The germline CDR1 and CDR2 sequences are SGHAT and FQNNGV. The CDR3 totals 14 residues. The CDR3 sequence is CASSAWTAAGELFF. CDR3 coding DNA: TGTGCCAGCAGCGCTTGGACAGCCGCCGGGGAGCTGTTTTTT.

The CDR3 DNA sequence: TGCAGTGCCAACTCCGGGACAGAAAGCACAGATACGCAGTATTTT. Translation: CSANSGTESTDTQYF. This rearrangement joins TRBV20-1 to TRBJ2-3; 7 nucleotides match TRBD1. The CDR3 is 15 residues long. Per germline, CDR1 DFQATT and CDR2 SNEGSKA (reference sequence). V was clipped by 6 bases and J by 0 bases; unmatched bases: 9.

V gene TRBV13 combines with J gene TRBJ2-7; D perhaps matches TRBD1 (5 bases). In germline, CDR1 is PRHDT, CDR2 FYEKMQ (reference sequence). V lost 0 bases to trimming and J lost 7 bases, with 10 bases between them. The CDR3 has 13 residues. Here the CDR3 DNA reads TGTGCCAGCAGCTTAGGTGCAGGGTGGGAGCAGTACTTC. This encodes CASSLGAGWEQYF.

This chain connects TRBV4-3 to TRBJ1-3; TRBD1 is a possible D gene (6 bases). Germline values: CDR1 LGHNA, CDR2 YSLEER. This CDR3 has 17 residues. The germline V and J ends were trimmed by 0 bases and 9 bases, with 21 bases remaining between them. CDR3 sequence: CASSQDKGTGTFGTIYF. DNA of the CDR3: TGCGCCAGCAGCCAAGATAAGGGTACTGGGACATTCGGCACCATATATTTT.

This clonotype occurred once. The chain carries TRBV28 and TRBJ2-2; no firm D call. CDR1 MDHEN and CDR2 SYDVKM come from the germline V gene. The V and J ends lost 8 bases and 0 bases respectively, with 19 bases between them. The CDR3 spans 17 residues. The CDR3 sequence is CASGSAAHLANTGELFF. CDR3 nucleotides: TGTGCCAGCGGTTCCGCGGCTCATCTGGCGAACACCGGGGAGCTGTTTTTT.

This sequence joins TRBV19 and TRBJ2-7, with 7 bases that match TRBD2. The trim removed 4 bases at V and 3 bases at J, leaving 15 bases unmatched. Germline CDR1 and CDR2: LNHDA and SQIVND (reference sequence). The CDR3 is made up of 17 amino acids. The CDR3 coding sequence is TGTGCCAGTAGTAACATCGGGGCGGCGGGAGTGGTCTACGAGCAGTACTTC. Translating gives CASSNIGAAGVVYEQYF.

This clonotype has a count of ten or more. One end of the junction is discordant with germline, which a read error may explain. The rearrangement links TRBV27 to TRBJ2-7, with 7 bases lining up with TRBD2. Germline CDR1 is MNHEY and CDR2 is SMNVEV (reference sequence). CDR3 length: 14 amino acids. CDR3 DNA sequence: TGTGCCAGCAGCTTATCGGGGGGACCCTACGAGCAGTACTTC. Its translation is CASSLSGGPYEQYF.

This clonotype turned up a few times. The gene calls are TRBV29-1 and TRBJ2-7; D might be TRBD1 or TRBD2, each matching 5 bases. This CDR3 has 14 amino acids. The V and J ends lost 3 bases and 2 bases respectively, with 14 bases between them. Germline-derived CDR1 and CDR2 are SQVTM and ANQGSEA. The CDR3 spells CSVEDPGRTYEQYF. The CDR3 DNA reads TGCAGCGTTGAGGACCCGGGACGGACCTACGAGCAGTACTTC.

The chain combines TRBV7-9 with TRBJ2-5; D gene uncertain. The germline V and J ends were trimmed by 5 bases and 0 bases, with 13 bases remaining between them. CDR1 SEHNR and CDR2 FQNEAQ come from the germline V gene (reference sequence). The CDR3 contains 15 residues. The CDR3 bases are TGTGCCAGCAGCCTAGTTGGTGGGTACCAAGAGACCCAGTACTTC. Encoded protein: CASSLVGGYQETQYF.

This clonotype came up many times. CDR3 nucleotide sequence: TGTGCCAGCAGTTACGACGACGACAGTTTGTATTGGGCTTTCTTT. It specifies CASSYDDDSLYWAFF. The chain uses TRBV6-2 or TRBV6-3 and TRBJ1-1; the D gene is possibly TRBD1 (5 bases). Germline CDR1 MNHEY, CDR2 SVGEGT. The germline V and J ends were trimmed by 2 bases and 11 bases, with 21 bases remaining between them. The CDR3 extends over 15 amino acids.

This clonotype was observed many times. This chain joins TRBV6-5 and TRBJ2-5; tentative D call: TRBD1 (5 bases). Germline CDR1 and CDR2: MNHEY and SVGAGI. V shed 5 bases and J shed 1 base, with 11 bases lying between them. The CDR3 is 14 amino acids. CDR3 in DNA: TGTGCCAGCAGTACCAGACAGATCCAAGAGACCCAGTACTTC. Its protein is CASSTRQIQETQYF.

The chain carries TRBV4-3 and TRBJ2-7, with D perhaps TRBD1 (6 bases). Between the trimmed V and J ends, which lost 0 bases and 0 bases, there was a span of 12 bases. Germline V CDR1 and CDR2: LGHNA, YSLEER. The CDR3 runs to 16 residues. CDR3 protein: CASSQDFTGFSYEQYF. The CDR3 DNA sequence: TGCGCCAGCAGCCAAGATTTTACAGGGTTCTCCTACGAGCAGTACTTC.

Ten or more counts support this clonotype. V is TRBV27 and J is TRBJ2-3, with D perhaps matching TRBD1 (6 bases). From germline, CDR1 is MNHEY and CDR2 SMNVEV (reference sequence). V lost 3 bases to trimming and J lost 2 bases, with 15 bases between them. CDR3 length equals 16 residues. The DNA for the CDR3 is TGTGCCAGCAGTTTTATCCCCGGGACAACCACAGATACGCAGTATTTT. Its translation is CASSFIPGTTTDTQYF.

This clonotype appeared many times. The V and J genes are TRBV4-1 and TRBJ2-5, with D maybe TRBD2 (7 bases). CDR1 MGHRA and CDR2 YSYEKL come from the germline V gene. The V gene lost 1 base and the J gene lost 5 bases, with 14 bases spanning the gap. This CDR3 comprises 15 residues. The CDR3: CASSQVGGAGETQYF. The CDR3 nucleotides are TGCGCCAGCAGCCAAGTTGGGGGGGCCGGGGAGACCCAGTACTTC.

This clonotype was seen repeatedly, ten times or more. This sequence joins TRBV9 and TRBJ1-3; D unresolved. The CDR3 is 13 amino acids. Germline V gene data show CDR1 as SGDLS and CDR2 as YYNGEE. V was shortened by 3 bases and J by 1 base, with 5 bases between the two germline ends. CDR3 sequence reads: CASSGGSGNTIYF. As DNA, the CDR3 is TGTGCCAGCAGCGGGGGATCTGGAAACACCATATATTTT.

This clonotype has ten or more counts. The chain employs TRBV29-1 and TRBJ1-1, with 10 nucleotides matching TRBD1. The CDR3 extends over 14 amino acids. Germline lookup yields CDR1 SQVTM and CDR2 ANQGSEA. The J segment lost 3 bases and the V segment lost 5 bases, leaving 6 bases of the junction unmatched. Written as DNA, the CDR3 is TGCAGCGTTCCCCCCGGGACAGGGGACACTGAAGCTTTCTTT. Protein product: CSVPPGTGDTEAFF.

The rearrangement links TRBV19 to TRBJ2-7, with 7 positions matching TRBD1. Germline values: CDR1 LNHDA, CDR2 SQIVND (reference sequence). The CDR3 has 13 amino acids. With V trimmed by 7 bases and J by 5 bases, 8 bases remained unmatched. CDR3 residues: CASNEGASNEQYF. In DNA form, the CDR3 reads TGTGCCAGTAATGAGGGGGCCTCTAACGAGCAGTACTTC. The variable domain in full, completed from reference TRBV19 and TRBJ2-7, reads DGGITQSPKYLFRKEGQNVTLSCEQNLNHDAMYWYRQDPGQGLRLIYYSQIVNDFQKGDIAEGYSVSREKKESFPLTVTSAQKNPTAFYLCASNEGASNEQYFGPGTRLTVT.

This clonotype showed up just a few times. The chain uses TRBV27 and TRBJ2-5; 7 bases agree with TRBD1. After removal of 3 bases from V and 4 bases from J, the junction contained 11 bases not matched to a gene. The CDR3 length is 16 residues. CDR1 is MNHEY, CDR2 SMNVEV, per germline (reference sequence). The chain's CDR3 is CASSFILPGQAETQYF. CDR3 nucleotide sequence: TGTGCCAGCAGTTTTATTCTACCAGGACAGGCAGAGACCCAGTACTTC.

This clonotype was counted at least ten times. One junction end disagrees with the germline gene, perhaps due to a read error. The chain couples TRBV4-3 to TRBJ1-2; 10 nucleotides align to TRBD1. Germline V gives CDR1 LGHNA, CDR2 YSLEER. The CDR3 totals 13 residues. Here the CDR3 DNA reads TGCGCCAGCAGCCCGGGACAGGGGTGGGGCTGGGCCTTC. Its translation: CASSPGQGWGWAF.

This chain links TRBV3-1 with TRBJ2-2; maybe TRBD2 (5 bases). This CDR3 contains 15 residues. The V gene's germline CDR1 is LGHDT and CDR2 YNNKEL (reference sequence). V was shortened by 5 bases and J by 0 bases, with 10 bases between the two germline ends. This chain's CDR3 is CASSALDPNTGELFF. In DNA form, the CDR3 reads TGTGCCAGCAGCGCACTAGACCCGAACACCGGGGAGCTGTTTTTT.

J is TRBJ1-1 and V is TRBV19; D is undetermined. The ends were cut back, 10 bases at V and 7 bases at J, with 16 bases in the middle. This CDR3 has 12 residues. Germline V gives CDR1 LNHDA, CDR2 SQIVND (reference sequence). In nucleotides, the CDR3 is TGTGCCACCCACCTGGGAGGCGGTGAAGCTTTCTTT. Translating gives CATHLGGGEAFF.

The chain links TRBV19 to TRBJ2-2; 10 positions match TRBD2. J lost 2 bases, V lost 6 bases, and 3 bases had no gene match. The length of the CDR3 is 15 residues. Germline V gene data show CDR1 as LNHDA and CDR2 as SQIVND (reference sequence). The CDR3 DNA reads TGTGCCAGTAGGGGGACTAGCGCCAACACCGGGGAGCTGTTTTTT. Translated, it gives CASRGTSANTGELFF.

Many counts were recorded for this clonotype. V and J are TRBV7-2 and TRBJ1-2, with 8 bases fitting TRBD1. CDR1 SGHTA and CDR2 FQGNSA come from the germline V gene. This CDR3 spans 13 amino acids. V shed 6 bases, J shed 8 bases, and the junction held 8 bases outside the gene matches. For the CDR3, the DNA is TGTGCCAGCAGGTACCCAGGGACAGGAGGCTACACCTTC. Encoded protein: CASRYPGTGGYTF.

This clonotype was detected ten times or more. The V gene is TRBV19, the J gene TRBJ2-3; 10 bases match TRBD2. Germline-derived CDR1 and CDR2 are LNHDA and SQIVND (reference sequence). Trimming cost V 7 bases and J 2 bases; bases outside gene matches: 12. The CDR3 contains 17 residues. The CDR3 reads CASTSWGLATDTDTQYF. CDR3 DNA: TGTGCCAGTACCAGCTGGGGACTAGCGACTGACACAGATACGCAGTATTTT.